The 5 T cell receptor beta chains given below trace back to one sample, sequenced in a study of CD4 T cells in relation to SARS-CoV-2 and coronaviruses (dated by TCRdb to about 2021). CD4+ T cells from unexposed donors were collected before the COVID-19 pandemic (2011-2018). After less than 13 days of culture, CD4+ T cells were isolated with the EasySep CD4+ T cell isolation kit. No antigen is known for these receptors. The method behind the library was the immunoSEQ multiplex PCR assay. In its TCRdb copy, this immuneACCESS table keeps in-frame sequences only and misses some clones. Where compared with another copy, unresolved V genes explain less than half of these, and the others have no known cause. The sample contains tens of thousands of clones, roughly 72% of them found a single time. Together, the top ten hold 16% of the sample. Sequences were obtained from CD4+ T cells from PBMCs, cultured in vitro. The receptors here all came from a human donor in good health.

The CDR3 region is CASNRGDGSSYEQYF. CDR3 coding DNA: TGTGCCAGCAACCGTGGGGATGGCAGCTCCTACGAGCAGTACTTC. The V and J genes are TRBV7-2 and TRBJ2-7, with D uncertain. The germline V and J ends were trimmed by 7 bases and 0 bases, with 16 bases remaining between them. Germline CDR1 reads SGHTA; CDR2 reads FQGNSA. The CDR3 totals 15 residues.

The chain combines TRBV20-1 with TRBJ2-1, with 10 bases fitting TRBD2. The CDR3 has 16 amino acids. J lost 1 base, V lost 3 bases, and 6 bases had no gene match. Germline V gene lookup returns CDR1 DFQATT and CDR2 SNEGSKA (reference sequence). CDR3: CSASESGGASYNEQFF. CDR3 nucleotide sequence: TGCAGTGCTAGTGAAAGCGGGGGGGCTTCCTACAATGAGCAGTTCTTC.

The J gene is TRBJ1-1, the V gene TRBV7-2, with unresolved D. Trimming shortened V by 2 bases and J by 4 bases, and 2 bases separated the two germline ends. CDR3 size: 11 residues. Germline V lookup: CDR1 SGHTA, CDR2 FQGNSA. In nucleotides, the CDR3 is TGTGCCAGCAGCTTAATCACTGAAGCTTTCTTT. Encoded protein: CASSLITEAFF.

The chain joins TRBV6-2 or TRBV6-3 to TRBJ1-4; D gene uncertain. Germline CDR1 MNHEY, CDR2 SVGEGT. Trimming took off 0 bases at V and 3 bases at J, with 8 bases between the two ends. CDR3 length: 15 amino acids. CDR3 loop: CASSYSTVANEKLFF. For the CDR3, the DNA is TGTGCCAGCAGTTACTCGACGGTGGCTAATGAAAAACTGTTTTTT.

The chain has TRBV5-1 and TRBJ1-4; unclear D gene. The germline V gene has CDR1 SGHRS and CDR2 YFSETQ. The CDR3 totals 14 residues. V was cut by 3 bases and J by 1 base, with 7 bases left in between. CDR3 in amino acids: CASSSGRTNEKLFF. CDR3 bases: TGCGCCAGCAGCTCGGGGAGAACTAATGAAAAACTGTTTTTT.